This TCR beta chain was identified in a study of T cells after posttransplantation cyclophosphamide (TCRdb year 2016). As for the study more broadly: Using TRB sequencing, the study followed how the T cell repertoire rebuilt after myeloablative bone marrow transplantation with posttransplantation cyclophosphamide given as GVHD prophylaxis. Samples from about 33 PTCy-treated patients and approximately 15 related bone marrow donors of those patients were subjected to antigen receptor sequencing. Blood from all 34 PTCy patients with 1-year posttransplant specimens was subjected to TRB sequencing. TRB sequencing was also done on up to about 3 additional blood samples from 2 to 5.2 years after transplant in 3 patients, and on pretransplant blood from 4 patients. Because TRA and TRB clonality correlated tightly in roughly ten samples, later TCR analyses were limited to TRB. Public TRB sequences were checked against a database of over 3,500 sequences associated with responses to pathogens, tumor antigens, self-antigens and alloantigens. The paper as a whole reports these results and caveats: The TRB repertoires of T cells infiltrating skin or the GI tract showed only limited overlap with the TRB repertoires found in blood. Across the roughly 48 patients, TRB clonality was highly associated with recipient CMV seropositivity and CMV reactivation, and diversity with PTCy was similar to that in the CNI/methotrexate controls. Donor-recipient similarity was low at 1-2 months but rose over the first year, and later blood repertoires were often dominated by donor CD8+ memory clones.

Genomic DNA was the input for TRB sequencing, which was run either with the immunoSEQ assay at survey resolution or with the hsTCRB kit. For the original study's pipeline: The immunoSEQ software handled the initial read processing, while the LymphoSeq R package was used for the repertoire analyses. Clonality was calculated as 1 minus normalized Shannon entropy, and the Gini coefficient was also calculated for each TRB dataset. Phenotypes of unsorted samples were inferred by mapping TRB sequences from sorted subsets of the recipient or donor onto the same recipient's unsorted samples. The table comes from immuneACCESS by way of TCRdb, which keeps in-frame sequences with V and J called. Part of the clones is missing from these tables; in studies checked, under half for an unresolved V gene and the rest for unknown reasons. V, J and clone size derive from that table, while D and trimming were established from the DNA sequence. This sample is represented by fewer than 7,000 clones; 90% to 95% of them were singletons. The top ten hold around 4.5% of the sample.

For this clone: This receptor's antigen is unknown. No per-base quality is available; no much larger clone lies one base away.

At the junction V is shortened by 1 base and J by 12 bases, with 25 bases in between. The germline V gene sets CDR1 to LGHNA and CDR2 to YNFKEQ. The CDR3 has 17 amino acids, counting the end cysteine and phenylalanine. The kept DNA is CDR3 alone, 51 bases in frame from the first base. The sample's treatment or condition label is to be understood as: high-dose cyclophosphamide on days +3 and +4 as single-agent GVHD prophylaxis. For conditioning, the PTCy patients got busulfan and fludarabine, then a related or unrelated marrow graft, followed by cyclophosphamide on days +3 and +4. The PTCy-treated patients were enrolled in a prospective multi-institutional clinical trial. Peripheral blood and bone marrow mononuclear cells were isolated by Ficoll-Hypaque density centrifugation and were cryopreserved. CD4+ and CD8+ T cells, including naive and memory subsets, were sorted by FACS using a FACSAria II.

The chain is made from TRBV4-2 and TRBJ2-1, with a tentative D gene TRBD2 over 5 matching bases. The TCR sequence derives from a male patient aged 60 to 75 who received an allogeneic stem cell transplant from a related donor and was CMV-positive. A transplant means some T cells may be of graft donor rather than patient origin. The material was CD8+ T cells sorted from blood, obtained after allogeneic stem cell transplant with posttransplant cyclophosphamide. The CDR3 region has the sequence CASSQVLLDGEMSGQFF. The nucleotide sequence is TGTGCCAGCAGCCAAGTGCTGTTGGACGGAGAAATGAGCGGGCAGTTCTTC.